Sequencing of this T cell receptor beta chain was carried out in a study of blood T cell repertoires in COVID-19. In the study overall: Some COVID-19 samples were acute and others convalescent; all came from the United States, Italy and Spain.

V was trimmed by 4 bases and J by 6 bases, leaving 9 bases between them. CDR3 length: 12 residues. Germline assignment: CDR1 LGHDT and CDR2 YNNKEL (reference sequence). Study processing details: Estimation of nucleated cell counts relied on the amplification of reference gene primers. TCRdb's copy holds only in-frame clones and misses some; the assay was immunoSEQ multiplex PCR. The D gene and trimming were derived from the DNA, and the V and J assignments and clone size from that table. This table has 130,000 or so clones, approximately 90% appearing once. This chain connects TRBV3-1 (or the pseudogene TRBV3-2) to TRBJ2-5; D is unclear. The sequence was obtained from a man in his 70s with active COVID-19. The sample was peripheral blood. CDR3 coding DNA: TGTGCCAGCAGCCGTTTTCCTCAGACCCAGTACTTC. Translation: CASSRFPQTQYF.